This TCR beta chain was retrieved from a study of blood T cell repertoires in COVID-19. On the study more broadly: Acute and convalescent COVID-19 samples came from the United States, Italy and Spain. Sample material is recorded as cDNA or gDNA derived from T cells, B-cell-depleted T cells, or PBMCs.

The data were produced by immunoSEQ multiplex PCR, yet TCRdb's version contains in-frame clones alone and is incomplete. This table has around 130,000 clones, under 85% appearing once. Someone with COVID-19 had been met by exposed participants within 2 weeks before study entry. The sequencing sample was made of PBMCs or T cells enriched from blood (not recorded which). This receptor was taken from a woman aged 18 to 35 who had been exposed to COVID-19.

The CDR3 DNA reads TGTGCCAGCAGCCTATATGGACAGGGGAGCACTGAAGCTTTCTTT. Translation gives CASSLYGQGSTEAFF. This chain connects TRBV5-4 to TRBJ1-1, with 9 bases fitting TRBD1. V gave up 4 bases and J gave up 4 bases; unmatched junction bases: 8. CDR1 is SGHNT and CDR2 is YYREEE in the germline V gene (reference sequence). This CDR3 comprises 15 residues.